A selection of T cell receptor beta chains follows, all from one sample in a study of beta chain features in type 1 diabetes. Assay: immunoSEQ multiplex PCR; the TCRdb copy retains only in-frame clones and omits some. The sample records tens of thousands of clones, 68% being singletons. Input material: stem cell memory CD4+ T cells from blood. These receptor sequences come from a woman in her thirties or forties with type 1 diabetes. The CDR3 runs from the conserved cysteine through the conserved F or W. A D gene is named only where the DNA matches it firmly. Not every row has a clone size; where given, it reads once, few, many or a size class.

d_call clone_size j_call v_call cdr3_aa cdr3_nt
- - TRBJ2-7 TRBV10-3 CAISADFDEQYF TGTGCCATCAGTGCGGACTTTGACGAGCAGTACTTC
- - TRBJ1-5 TRBV5-1 CASSFQGMGQPQHF TGCGCCAGCAGCTTTCAGGGGATGGGGCAGCCCCAGCATTTT
- - TRBJ1-2 TRBV7-9 CASSPTQGDGYTF TGTGCCAGCAGCCCAACCCAGGGTGATGGCTACACCTTC
TRBD1 - TRBJ2-2 TRBV4-2 CASSQAGQENGELFF TGTGCCAGCAGCCAAGCTGGACAGGAAAACGGGGAGCTGTTTTTT
- - TRBJ1-2 TRBV7-3 CASSPRGGEGYGYTF TGTGCCAGCAGCCCCCGTGGAGGGGAGGGGTATGGCTACACCTTC
- - TRBJ1-2 TRBV7-9 CASSPDTYGYTF TGTGCCAGCAGCCCCGACACTTATGGCTACACCTTC
- - TRBJ1-1 TRBV28 CASGGAPAGTEAFF TGTGCCAGCGGGGGGGCACCCGCGGGCACTGAAGCTTTCTTT
TRBD1 - TRBJ2-7 TRBV5-4 CASSLPGQSSYEQYF TGTGCCAGCAGCTTGCCGGGACAGAGCTCCTACGAGCAGTACTTC
- - TRBJ2-5 TRBV27 CASTPRGGLPVETQYF TGTGCCAGCACTCCCCGTGGCGGCCTACCGGTGGAGACCCAGTACTTC
- - TRBJ1-4 TRBV7-9 CASSLSQGPNEKLFF TGTGCCAGCAGCTTATCACAGGGACCTAATGAAAAACTGTTTTTT
TRBD1 - TRBJ1-2 TRBV6-5 CASSHDRVNYGYTF TGTGCCAGCAGTCACGACAGGGTAAACTATGGCTACACCTTC
TRBD1 - TRBJ1-2 TRBV5-1 CASSELTGDSTYGYTF TGCGCCAGCAGCGAACTTACAGGGGATTCCACCTATGGCTACACCTTC
- - TRBJ1-5 TRBV7-9 CASSLAPGGSNQPQHF TGTGCCAGCAGCTTAGCGCCCGGGGGGAGCAATCAGCCCCAGCATTTT
TRBD2 - TRBJ2-3 TRBV29-1 CSVGSGGPGDTQYF TGCAGCGTTGGGTCGGGAGGGCCCGGGGATACGCAGTATTTT
- - TRBJ2-5 TRBV4-2 CASSLAPGTQYF TGTGCCAGCAGCTTAGCCCCGGGGACCCAGTACTTC
- - TRBJ1-6 TRBV4-3 CASSQVVRNSPLHF TGCGCCAGCAGCCAAGTGGTCAGGAATTCACCCCTCCACTTT
- - TRBJ1-1 TRBV6-6 CASSYSSGIGTEAFF TGTGCCAGCAGTTACTCGTCAGGGATAGGCACTGAAGCTTTCTTT
- - TRBJ1-2 TRBV2 CASSGNGGYGYTF TGTGCCAGCAGTGGGAACGGGGGGTATGGCTACACCTTC
TRBD1 - TRBJ1-4 TRBV27 CASSSQGATNEKLFF TGTGCCAGCAGTTCTCAGGGGGCAACTAATGAAAAACTGTTTTTT
TRBD1 few TRBJ1-4 TRBV28 CASSEYDRGSSTNEKLFF TGTGCCAGCAGTGAATATGACAGGGGGAGTTCAACTAATGAAAAACTGTTTTTT
- - TRBJ2-7 TRBV5-8 CASSLGNRVEQYF TGTGCCAGCAGCTTGGGAAACCGGGTTGAGCAGTACTTC
TRBD2 - TRBJ2-5 TRBV11-2 CASSSSRGVVETQYF TGTGCCAGCAGCTCTAGTCGGGGGGTTGTGGAGACCCAGTACTTC
TRBD1 - TRBJ1-1 TRBV4-2 CASSRPGTGDTEAFF TGTGCCAGCAGCCGCCCCGGGACAGGGGACACTGAAGCTTTCTTT
TRBD1 - TRBJ1-4 TRBV4-1 CASSFTGTGVEKLFF TGCGCCAGCAGCTTCACCGGGACAGGGGTTGAAAAACTGTTTTTT
- few TRBJ2-7 TRBV11-2 CASSRPGSSYEQYF TGTGCCAGCAGCCGCCCCGGGAGCTCCTACGAGCAGTACTTC
TRBD2 - TRBJ2-1 TRBV9 CASSVRVAGAYYNEQFF TGTGCCAGCAGCGTAAGGGTAGCGGGGGCTTATTACAATGAGCAGTTCTTC
- - TRBJ2-1 TRBV7-2 CASSLGAANEQFF TGTGCCAGCAGCTTGGGGGCCGCCAATGAGCAGTTCTTC
TRBD2 - TRBJ2-3 TRBV10-3 CAISGTSVTLSTDTQYF TGTGCCATCAGTGGGACTAGCGTAACCCTAAGCACAGATACGCAGTATTTT
TRBD2 few TRBJ2-2 TRBV7-2 CASSQGGTSAFTGELFF TGTGCCAGCAGCCAAGGTGGGACTAGCGCCTTCACCGGGGAGCTGTTTTTT